One T cell receptor (beta chain) is described in this entry. Its antigen is undetermined. Treatment described: approximately nine-day PBMC culture with coronavirus spike peptide pools or control peptides (ViraFEST assay). Positivity by PCR occurred from March to December 2020, a period that predated US Alpha, Beta and Delta variants. The source of the sample is a study of vaccination and CD4 T cells after COVID-19. Study outcomes and limitations: A median about 83% of convalescent patients' SARS-CoV-2-reactive clones emerged only after vaccination.

The CDR3 consists of 12 residues. Trimming removed 5 bases at V and 5 bases at J, with 10 bases between. From germline, CDR1 is SEHNR and CDR2 FQNEAQ (reference sequence). Cultured CD4+ T cells had their DNA profiled by the Oncomine TCR Beta short-read assay. TCRdb ran MiXCR on the PCR reads and lists one entry per CDR3 protein. This sample has some 15,000 distinct CDR3 sequences, with about 56% found just once. This TCR was sampled from a human donor who had recovered from COVID-19. The J gene is TRBJ2-7, the V gene TRBV7-9; D possibly matches TRBD1 or TRBD2 (5 bases each). The specimen comprised CD4+ T cells from blood, cultured in vitro, sampled before SARS-CoV-2 vaccination. CDR3 residues: CASSLLGDEQYF. CDR3 bases: TGTGCCAGCAGCCTCCTGGGGGACGAGCAGTACTTC.